This T cell receptor (beta chain) emerged from a study of OX40 agonist ivuxolimab in advanced cancers. In the study overall: Ivuxolimab was a fully human IgG2 agonistic monoclonal antibody targeting the costimulatory receptor OX40 (CD134). A male proportion of 75% to 85% and a mean age of approximately 58 years, ranging from roughly 23 to 90, were recorded for the dose-escalation cohort. Patients were allowed to have had prior anti-PD-1, anti-PD-L1 or anti-CTLA-4 therapy, and more than 35% of the dose-escalation patients had been treated with checkpoint inhibitors. The paper covers the monotherapy dose-escalation part of the phase I ivuxolimab trial, which included N of about 50 patients. Three dose-escalation patients achieved partial responses, one with hepatocellular carcinoma and two with cutaneous melanoma. Peripheral TCRbeta sequencing was intended to test whether TCR sequence diversity was altered and clonal T-cell expansion was caused by ivuxolimab. Of the roughly 52 patients in dose escalation, about 20 had hepatocellular carcinoma, some 15 had melanoma, 9 had renal cell carcinoma and 9 had head and neck cancer. Intravenous ivuxolimab was administered to patients every 2 weeks at six dose levels: 0.01, 0.1, 0.3, 1.5, 3 and 10 mg/kg. The full study reports these points: In the 0.1-3.0 mg/kg groups, partial responders were among the patients with the lowest normalized peripheral clonal expansion, particularly in CD8+ T cells. Which antigens the clonally expanded peripheral T cells were specific for was not determined. On average, CD8+ T cells showed more expanded clones than CD4+ T cells after ivuxolimab. Low levels of normalized T-cell clonal expansion were also seen in some patients who did not respond. At doses of 0.1 to 3.0 mg/kg, clonal expansion of both CD4+ and CD8+ T cells in blood was seen between baseline and week 6.

With respect to this clone: What antigen it recognizes has not been identified. No per-base quality is available; no much larger clone lies one base away.

Patients with autoimmune disease history or receiving systemic immunosuppression were excluded from the trial. Peripheral blood for TCR sequencing was collected from all dose cohorts at baseline, on cycle 4 day 1, and on cycle 7 day 1. Samples came from an open-label, multicenter, first-in-human phase I dose-escalation trial of ivuxolimab. Adults with locally advanced or metastatic head and neck squamous cell, hepatocellular, melanoma or renal cell carcinoma were enrolled in the trial. Before TCR sequencing, CD4+ T cells and CD8+ T cells from peripheral blood were sorted into separate populations. To sequence the TCRbeta CDR3 region, genomic DNA was isolated from the sorted cells. The immunoSEQ Assay was used to sequence the TCRbeta CDR3 regions. TCRdb stores this immuneACCESS table with in-frame sequences only. Part of the clones is absent; in the studies checked, under half of the shortfall reflects unresolved V genes, and no reason is known for the rest. This sample lists some 74,000 clones; about 82% were detected once. The ten largest make up 6.9% of the sample.

The germline ends are 7 bases apart after V is trimmed by 1 base and J by 9 bases. The germline V gene encodes CDR1 DFQATT and CDR2 SNEGSKA (reference sequence). Counted from cysteine to phenylalanine, this CDR3 has 11 amino acids. The kept DNA is CDR3 alone, 33 bases in frame from the first base. Sample: CD4+ or CD8+ T cells sorted from blood, taken in a trial of the OX40 agonist ivuxolimab. This receptor chain uses TRBV20-1 and TRBJ2-1; the D gene assignment is ambiguous. The receptor was derived from an adult with an advanced solid tumor such as melanoma, head and neck, liver or kidney cancer. The DNA sequence reads TGCAGTGCTAGAGCTTTTGGTGAGCAGTTCTTC. Its protein reads: CSARAFGEQFF.